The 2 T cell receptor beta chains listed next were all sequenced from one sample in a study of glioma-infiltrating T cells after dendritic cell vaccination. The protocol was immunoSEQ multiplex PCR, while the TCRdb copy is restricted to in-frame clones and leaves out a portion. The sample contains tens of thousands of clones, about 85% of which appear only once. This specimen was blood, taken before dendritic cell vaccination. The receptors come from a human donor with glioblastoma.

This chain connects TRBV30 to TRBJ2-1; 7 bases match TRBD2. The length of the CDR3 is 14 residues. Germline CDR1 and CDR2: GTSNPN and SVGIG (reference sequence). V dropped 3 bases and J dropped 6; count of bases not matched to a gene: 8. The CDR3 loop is CAWRVGGSLNEQFF. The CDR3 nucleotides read TGTGCCTGGAGGGTCGGCGGGAGCCTCAATGAGCAGTTCTTC.

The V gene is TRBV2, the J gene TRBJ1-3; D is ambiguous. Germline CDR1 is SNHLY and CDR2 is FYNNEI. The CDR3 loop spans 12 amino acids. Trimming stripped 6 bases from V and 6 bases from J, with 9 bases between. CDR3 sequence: CASSPLSNTIYF. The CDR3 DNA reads TGTGCCAGCAGCCCCCTATCAAACACCATATATTTT.